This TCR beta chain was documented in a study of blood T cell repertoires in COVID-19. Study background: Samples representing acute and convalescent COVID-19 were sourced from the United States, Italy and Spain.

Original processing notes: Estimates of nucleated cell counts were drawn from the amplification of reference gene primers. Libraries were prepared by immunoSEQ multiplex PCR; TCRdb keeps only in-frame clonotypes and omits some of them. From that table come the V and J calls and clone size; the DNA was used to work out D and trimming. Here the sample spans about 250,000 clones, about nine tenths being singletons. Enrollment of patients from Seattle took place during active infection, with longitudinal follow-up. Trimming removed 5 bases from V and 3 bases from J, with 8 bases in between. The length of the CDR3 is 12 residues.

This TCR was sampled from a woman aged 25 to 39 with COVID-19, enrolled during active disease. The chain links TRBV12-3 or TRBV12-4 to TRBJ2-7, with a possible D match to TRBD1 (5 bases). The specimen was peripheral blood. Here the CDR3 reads CASSRGNYEQYF. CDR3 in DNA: TGTGCCAGCAGTAGGGGTAACTACGAGCAGTACTTC.